This TCR beta chain was identified in a study of T cell changes during pregnancy in multiple sclerosis. V lost 1 base to trimming and J lost 1 base, with 20 bases between them. The CDR3 is made up of 18 amino acids. In germline, CDR1 is SGHTS, CDR2 YDEGEE. Clones were sequenced by immunoSEQ multiplex PCR, and TCRdb holds only the in-frame ones, with some missing. The data hold 30,000 to 35,000 clones, with roughly 89% observed a single time. This clone was observed once. The TCR sequence derives from a female donor with multiple sclerosis, enrolled in a pregnancy study. The chain employs TRBV5-8 and TRBJ1-2; D might be TRBD1 (6 bases). Sequencing used CD8+ T cells from peripheral blood mononuclear cells, obtained in the third trimester of pregnancy. CDR3 residues: CASSLWSDSPVINYGYTF. In nucleotides, the CDR3 is TGTGCCAGCAGCTTGTGGTCGGACAGCCCCGTTATTAACTATGGCTACACCTTC.